Reported below is one TCR beta chain. No antigen is known for it. No conserved phenylalanine or tryptophan ends this CDR3, so it is likely a read error. The limits of the CDR3 on the DNA are not certain, so only TCRdb's listed CDR3 is given. This specimen belongs to a study of T cell responses to AZD1222 COVID-19 vaccine. Clones were sequenced by immunoSEQ multiplex PCR, and TCRdb holds only the in-frame ones, with some missing. The sample carries 250,000 to 300,000 clones, 90% to 95% recorded once. Overall study results and limits: Two doses of AZD1222 preceded a rise in Spike-specific TCR breadth and depth. Repertoire sampling was restricted to post-peak T cell response timepoints.

Per the germline V gene, CDR1 is LNHDA and CDR2 is SQIVND (reference sequence). The length of the CDR3 is 13 amino acids, counting both ends. The origin of this receptor is an adult who received the AZD1222 COVID-19 vaccine. Sequenced material: peripheral blood, taken 28 days after the second AZD1222 dose. This chain joins TRBV19 and TRBJ1-1. The CDR3 reads CASSATGTLTLLL.